The 6 T cell receptor beta chains listed next were all sequenced from one sample in a study of preoperative IRX-2 immunotherapy in early breast cancer. Using immunoSEQ multiplex PCR, the repertoire was profiled, and TCRdb retains in-frame clones only, with some absent. The sample lists about 34,000 clones; roughly 96% were seen once. Indicated treatment: preoperative locoregional IRX-2 cytokine immunotherapy. The specimen was taken from a patient treated with IRX-2 immunotherapy. Receptors were obtained from a human donor with breast cancer.

The chain employs TRBV30 and TRBJ2-7; perhaps TRBD2 as D (6 bases). The CDR3 extends over 12 amino acids. CDR1 and CDR2 from the germline V gene are GTSNPN and SVGIG (reference sequence). V shed 4 bases and J shed 6 bases, with 13 bases lying between them. CDR3 in amino acids: CAWTKLAGEQYF. The CDR3, as DNA: TGTGCCTGGACCAAACTAGCCGGCGAGCAGTACTTC.

This rearrangement joins TRBV19 to TRBJ2-7, with 11 bases aligning to TRBD2. Germline lookup yields CDR1 LNHDA and CDR2 SQIVND (reference sequence). The CDR3 has 14 residues. The ends lost 4 bases at V and 3 bases at J; junction bases unmatched: 2. CDR3 sequence (DNA): TGTGCCAGTAGTACCGGGACTAGCGGCTACGAGCAGTACTTC. Protein sequence: CASSTGTSGYEQYF.

This chain links TRBV5-1 with TRBJ2-4; 8 nucleotides line up with TRBD1. Germline V gene data show CDR1 as SGHRS and CDR2 as YFSETQ. V lost 1 base, J lost 6 bases, and 6 bases stayed unmatched. This CDR3 contains 15 residues. The CDR3 region has the DNA TGCGCCAGCAGCTTGAGGGGAGACAGGGGAAACATTCAGTACTTC. This translates into CASSLRGDRGNIQYF.

The chain employs TRBV9 and TRBJ2-7; possibly TRBD2 for D (5 bases). Trimming shortened V by 4 bases and J by 5 bases, and 22 bases separated the two germline ends. Per the germline V gene, CDR1 is SGDLS and CDR2 is YYNGEE. This CDR3 is built from 16 residues. The CDR3 here is CASSPWTGYPGDEQYF. The CDR3 nucleotides are TGTGCCAGCAGCCCTTGGACTGGGTATCCCGGGGACGAGCAGTACTTC.

This clone is a singleton in its sample. The rearrangement uses TRBV18 and TRBJ1-2, with D uncertain. V was trimmed by 2 bases and J by 7 bases, leaving 14 bases between them. Germline V gene lookup returns CDR1 KGHSH and CDR2 LQKENI. The CDR3 contains 14 residues. The CDR3 bases are TGTGCCAGCTCACCAACTGGGGAGAGGACTGGCTACACCTTC. It encodes CASSPTGERTGYTF.

V and J are TRBV7-2 and TRBJ1-1; TRBD1 matches at 7 bases. The CDR3 totals 19 residues. Unmatched junction bases numbered 27, after V lost 11 bases and J lost 3 bases. Per germline, CDR1 SGHTA and CDR2 FQGNSA. CDR3 DNA: TGTGCCGAACACTATATGTCCGGACAGGCCAGCGGAAGGGACACTGAAGCTTTCTTT. It codes for CAEHYMSGQASGRDTEAFF. The full variable domain, rest sourced from reference TRBV7-2 and TRBJ1-1, is GAGVSQSPSNKVTEKGKDVELRCDPISGHTALYWYRQSLGQGLEFLIYFQGNSAPDKSGLPSDRFSAERTGGSVSTLTIQRTQQEDSAVYLCAEHYMSGQASGRDTEAFFGQGTRLTVV.